This T cell receptor (beta chain) came from a study of Ad26.COV2.S vaccination and SARS-CoV-2 variants. Study-wide context: Intramuscular Ad26.COV2.S at 5x10^10 or 1x10^11 viral particles.

Treatment denoted: some 19 received Ad26.COV2.S at low or high dose, single or two shots; 5 received placebo; per-sample allocation not given. At day 63 after the first vaccine or placebo injection, samples were drawn. Regarding this clone: The antigen is unknown.

The CDR3 length is 19 residues. Germline V gene lookup returns CDR1 DFQATT and CDR2 SNEGSKA (reference sequence). The V and J ends lost 6 bases and 0 bases respectively, with 24 bases between them. Some clones are missing from TCRdb's copy, which holds only in-frame ones; the method was immunoSEQ multiplex PCR. Of 350,000 to 450,000 clones listed, approximately 91% are singletons. General study points: Possible underestimation of total T cell responses by the TCR breadth and depth analyses was noted.

The V call is TRBV20-1, the J call TRBJ2-6; possibly TRBD2 for D (6 bases). Sample: peripheral blood, taken in a trial of Ad26.COV2.S vaccine versus placebo. The clonotype originates from a person aged 18-65 years who received the Ad26.COV2.S COVID-19 vaccine or a placebo. The chain's CDR3 is CSASPAPGRKGSGANVLTF. The CDR3 nucleotides read TGCAGTGCCAGTCCGGCCCCGGGGAGGAAGGGCTCTGGGGCCAACGTCCTGACTTTC.